The 17 T cell receptor beta chains reported below all come from one sample, sequenced in a study of shared clonotypes between healthy human individuals. Sequencing used immunoSEQ multiplex PCR; TCRdb keeps in-frame clones, though not all of them. The sample contains hundreds of thousands of clones, approximately 95% of which appear only once. In the naive CD8 group, cells lacked CD45RO and were positively selected for CCR7, so terminally differentiated effector memory CD45RA+ cells were left out. Sequencing was carried out using naive CD8+ T cells sorted from blood. These receptor sequences come from a woman aged 25 to 45 in good health.

A note on this clone: This sample also contains other DNA sequences that code for the same CDR3. The J gene is TRBJ1-1, the V gene TRBV28; D perhaps matches TRBD1 (5 bases). Trimming shortened V by 3 bases and J by 0 bases, and 8 bases separated the two germline ends. Per germline, CDR1 MDHEN and CDR2 SYDVKM. The CDR3 extends over 14 amino acids. This CDR3 reads CASSFGGMNTEAFF. CDR3 coding DNA: TGTGCCAGCAGTTTTGGGGGTATGAACACTGAAGCTTTCTTT.

This clone was found once. This sequence joins TRBV6-5 and TRBJ1-4, with 8 bases matching TRBD1. This CDR3 comprises 15 residues. CDR1 MNHEY and CDR2 SVGAGI come from the germline V gene. Germline trimming cut 4 bases from V and 8 bases from J; bases unmatched to any gene: 9. The CDR3 loop is CASSSMTGEGEKLFF. The CDR3 DNA follows: TGTGCCAGCAGTTCCATGACAGGGGAGGGGGAAAAACTGTTTTTT.

This clone was seen a handful of times. The gene calls are TRBV6-5 and TRBJ2-3, with D unresolved. The V and J ends lost 8 bases and 3 bases respectively, with 12 bases between them. The CDR3 spans 13 residues. In germline, CDR1 is MNHEY, CDR2 SVGAGI. The CDR3 spells CASRGYKTDTQYF. In DNA form, the CDR3 reads TGTGCCAGCCGCGGCTATAAGACAGATACGCAGTATTTT.

The chain links TRBV7-9 to TRBJ2-7; D is possibly TRBD2 (6 bases). Trimming cost V 2 bases and J 2 bases, with 13 bases left between them. The length of the CDR3 is 15 residues. CDR1 and CDR2 from the germline V gene are SEHNR and FQNEAQ (reference sequence). DNA for the CDR3: TGTGCCAGCAGCTTACCTAGCGTATATACCTACGAGCAGTACTTC. Translating gives CASSLPSVYTYEQYF.

The genes are TRBV6-5 and TRBJ2-1, with a possible D match to TRBD1 (5 bases). Germline values: CDR1 MNHEY, CDR2 SVGAGI. The CDR3 has 15 amino acids. Trimming pared 6 bases from V and 0 bases from J, leaving 12 bases between. CDR3 nucleotides: TGTGCCAGCAGGCTACAGGAATACTCCTACAATGAGCAGTTCTTC. Amino acids: CASRLQEYSYNEQFF.

V is TRBV5-6 and J is TRBJ2-7, with 11 positions matching TRBD2. Germline V gene data show CDR1 as SGHDT and CDR2 as YYEEEE. The CDR3 spans 14 residues. V shed 4 bases, J shed 3 bases, and the junction held 3 bases outside the gene matches. This CDR3 reads CASSGGTSGYEQYF. DNA of the CDR3: TGTGCCAGCAGCGGAGGGACTAGCGGCTACGAGCAGTACTTC.

The chain has TRBV5-4 and TRBJ2-5; weak D call: TRBD2 (6 bases). The CDR3 has 16 amino acids. The germline gives CDR1 SGHNT, CDR2 YYREEE (reference sequence). V dropped 1 base and J dropped 4 bases, with 17 bases sitting between them. The CDR3: CASSLPSVMRGETQYF. The CDR3 region has the DNA TGTGCCAGCAGCTTGCCTAGCGTCATGAGGGGAGAGACCCAGTACTTC.

V and J are TRBV28 and TRBJ2-5; 7 bases align to TRBD2. This CDR3 comprises 11 residues. Germline V CDR1 and CDR2: MDHEN, SYDVKM. Trimming removed 10 bases from V and 9 bases from J; junction bases left unmatched: 8. The DNA of the CDR3 is TGTGCCACCCTAACCGGGAGGTCCCAGTACTTC. Translated, it gives CATLTGRSQYF.

V is TRBV10-3 and J is TRBJ1-4, with TRBD1 matching over 7 bases. V lost 0 bases to trimming and J lost 0 bases; unmatched junction nucleotides: 7. Germline V CDR1 and CDR2: ENHRY, SYGVKD. There are 18 residues in the CDR3. CDR3 bases: TGTGCCATCAGTGAGTCGAGGGACAGCCTTGCAACTAATGAAAAACTGTTTTTT. Its protein product is CAISESRDSLATNEKLFF.

The chain links TRBV7-8 to TRBJ2-5; no firm D call. Germline V CDR1 and CDR2: SGHVS, FQNEAQ. Between the trimmed V and J ends, which lost 1 base and 2 bases, there was a span of 11 bases. The CDR3 extends over 15 amino acids. The CDR3, as DNA: TGTGCCAGCAGCTTAGACATAAGCAGGCAAGAGACCCAGTACTTC. Translating it yields CASSLDISRQETQYF.

This sequence joins TRBV19 and TRBJ1-1; D not resolved. Per germline, CDR1 LNHDA and CDR2 SQIVND (reference sequence). V gave up 10 bases and J gave up 7 bases, with 13 bases separating them. The length of the CDR3 is 11 residues. The CDR3 DNA follows: TGTGCCACCTCAAGACCCAATGAAGCTTTCTTT. This gives the protein CATSRPNEAFF.

The chain uses TRBV7-9 and TRBJ2-3; 10 nucleotides agree with TRBD2. V trimming: 3 bases; J trimming: 3 bases; junction bases outside the gene matches: 12. Germline V gene sequence: CDR1 SEHNR, CDR2 FQNEAQ (reference sequence). The CDR3 totals 18 residues. In nucleotides, the CDR3 is TGTGCCAGCAGCTTTCGGTCCCGCGGACTAGCGGAAACAGATACGCAGTATTTT. Its protein product is CASSFRSRGLAETDTQYF.

The rearrangement uses TRBV13 and TRBJ2-1; 9 nucleotides line up with TRBD2. This CDR3 is 17 amino acids long. V shed 4 bases, J shed 7 bases, and the junction held 14 bases outside the gene matches. CDR1 is PRHDT and CDR2 is FYEKMQ in the germline V gene (reference sequence). CDR3 region: CASSSSWLVAGDNEQFF. The CDR3 DNA reads TGTGCCAGCAGCTCAAGCTGGTTAGTAGCGGGAGATAATGAGCAGTTCTTC.

The chain employs TRBV2 and TRBJ2-1; 9 positions match TRBD2. The trim removed 1 base at V and 7 bases at J, leaving 2 bases unmatched. The CDR3 covers 14 residues. Germline CDR1 SNHLY, CDR2 FYNNEI. The CDR3 loop is CASSEVTSGNEQFF. The CDR3 DNA is TGTGCCAGCAGTGAAGTAACTAGCGGGAATGAGCAGTTCTTC.

The genes are TRBV15 and TRBJ1-2; 7 positions match TRBD1. The trim removed 3 bases at V and 0 bases at J, leaving 4 bases unmatched. The CDR3 runs 15 residues. Germline V gene sequence: CDR1 LNHNV, CDR2 YYDKDF (reference sequence). The CDR3 loop is CATSSRQGANYGYTF. The CDR3 coding sequence is TGTGCCACCAGCAGCCGACAGGGAGCTAACTATGGCTACACCTTC.

V and J are TRBV9 and TRBJ1-1; 7 nucleotides align to TRBD1. With V trimmed by 3 bases and J by 8 bases, 13 bases remained unmatched. CDR1 is SGDLS and CDR2 is YYNGEE in the germline V gene. The CDR3 extends over 15 amino acids. The CDR3 region has the DNA TGTGCCAGCAGCGCAATAGGACAGGACTTTAAAGAAGCTTTCTTT. Its translation: CASSAIGQDFKEAFF.

The V gene is TRBV13, the J gene TRBJ2-7, with D perhaps matching TRBD1 (5 bases). Trimming pared 5 bases from V and 2 bases from J, leaving 16 bases between. The CDR3 length is 15 residues. Germline lookup yields CDR1 PRHDT and CDR2 FYEKMQ (reference sequence). The CDR3 bases are TGTGCCAGCAGCCCCAGGGATACCCCTACCTACGAGCAGTACTTC. It codes for CASSPRDTPTYEQYF. Together with reference TRBV13 and TRBJ2-7, the CDR3 gives the full variable domain: AAGVIQSPRHLIKEKRETATLKCYPIPRHDTVYWYQQGPGQDPQFLISFYEKMQSDKGSIPDRFSAQQFSDYHSELNMSSLELGDSALYFCASSPRDTPTYEQYFGPGTRLTVT.